This T cell receptor beta chain was sequenced for a study of OX40 agonist ivuxolimab in advanced cancers. Study at large: Patients received ivuxolimab, an agonistic anti-OX40 (CD134) antibody. Prior therapy, whether anti-PD-1, anti-PD-L1 or anti-CTLA-4, was allowed, and about 39% had some.

Study-wide results and caveats: Mean expanded clone counts were higher in CD8+ than CD4+ T cells.

About this clone itself: What it recognizes is unknown.

Sequenced by immunoSEQ multiplex PCR; TCRdb stores in-frame clones only, minus some. Among about 35,000 clones listed, around 93% were seen once. Specimen: CD4+ or CD8+ T cells sorted from blood, collected in a trial of the OX40 agonist ivuxolimab. The sequence derives from an adult with an advanced solid tumor such as melanoma, head and neck, liver or kidney cancer.

CDR3 amino acids: CASSFRDSFNYEQYF. The CDR3 DNA is TGTGCCAGCAGTTTTCGGGACTCATTTAACTACGAGCAGTACTTC. The gene calls are TRBV28 and TRBJ2-7; D might be TRBD2 (6 bases). Germline loops: CDR1 MDHEN, CDR2 SYDVKM. Trimming took 3 bases from V and 3 from J, leaving 15 bases between them. CDR3 length: 15 residues. Full variable domain (missing parts from reference TRBV28 and TRBJ2-7): DVKVTQSSRYLVKRTGEKVFLECVQDMDHENMFWYRQDPGLGLRLIYFSYDVKMKEKGDIPEGYSVSREKKERFSLILESASTNQTSMYLCASSFRDSFNYEQYFGPGTRLTVT.